The 10 T cell receptor beta chains listed next were all sequenced from one sample in a study of identical twins. TCRdb processed the 5' RACE reads anew with MiXCR; each CDR3 protein has one entry. Altogether about 390,000 distinct CDR3 sequences are present, approximately 9.1% being singletons, with the ten largest covering under 10%. The sample taken for sequencing was naive T cells sorted from blood. These receptors were obtained from a woman between 50 and 59 years old in good health.

The sample holds many counts of this clonotype. The V and J genes are TRBV5-1 and TRBJ2-2; the match to TRBD1 covers 7 bases. This CDR3 is built from 13 residues. Germline V gene lookup returns CDR1 SGHRS and CDR2 YFSETQ. J was trimmed by 6 bases and V by 7 bases; bases with no gene match: 6. CDR3 coding DNA: TGCGCCAGCTCCGGACAGGTCTCCGGGGAGCTGTTTTTT. This gives the protein CASSGQVSGELFF. Based on the CDR3 plus reference TRBV5-1 and TRBJ2-2, the full variable domain is KAGVTQTPRYLIKTRGQQVTLSCSPISGHRSVSWYQQTPGQGLQFLFEYFSETQRNKGNFPGRFSGRQFSNSRSEMNVSTLELGDSALYLCASSGQVSGELFFGEGSRLTVL.

This clonotype was observed a handful of times. The chain links TRBV27 to TRBJ2-2; 10 positions agree with TRBD2. V shed 3 bases and J 4 bases; nucleotides not matched to a gene: 2. From germline, CDR1 is MNHEY and CDR2 SMNVEV (reference sequence). The CDR3 contains 15 residues. The CDR3 DNA reads as TGTGCCAGCAGTTTGTGGACTAGCGGCACCGGGGAGCTGTTTTTT. It yields the protein CASSLWTSGTGELFF.

In this sample, this clonotype turned up a few times. CDR3 sequence (DNA): TGCGCCAGCACCAAGGGGGACAACTCCTACAATGAGCAGTTCTTC. Its protein is CASTKGDNSYNEQFF. This chain connects TRBV5-1 to TRBJ2-1; tentative D call: TRBD1 (6 bases). Germline V lookup: CDR1 SGHRS, CDR2 YFSETQ. The CDR3 is 15 residues long. The germline V and J ends were trimmed by 6 bases and 0 bases, with 13 bases remaining between them. The entire variable domain, with the rest obtained from reference TRBV5-1 and TRBJ2-1, is as follows: KAGVTQTPRYLIKTRGQQVTLSCSPISGHRSVSWYQQTPGQGLQFLFEYFSETQRNKGNFPGRFSGRQFSNSRSEMNVSTLELGDSALYLCASTKGDNSYNEQFFGPGTRLTVL.

This clonotype showed up many times. The chain is built from TRBV12-3 or TRBV12-4 and TRBJ2-6; no definite D call. The CDR3 runs 13 residues. Trimming took off 3 bases at V and 0 bases at J, with 0 bases between the two ends. The CDR3 DNA reads as TGTGCCAGCAGTTTCTCTGGGGCCAACGTCCTGACTTTC. Protein product: CASSFSGANVLTF.

This clonotype was counted between two and nine times. The chain recombines TRBV3-1 with TRBJ2-2; 8 bases line up with TRBD2. Germline values: CDR1 LGHDT, CDR2 YNNKEL (reference sequence). Germline trimming cut 1 base from V and 5 bases from J; bases unmatched to any gene: 6. The CDR3 spans 16 residues. CDR3 in amino acids: CASSQGAGVETGELFF. The DNA of the CDR3 is TGTGCCAGCAGCCAAGGAGCGGGAGTAGAAACCGGGGAGCTGTTTTTT.

This clonotype was counted between two and nine times. V gene TRBV29-1 combines with J gene TRBJ2-3, with 8 bases that match TRBD1. CDR3 length equals 13 residues. Trimming took 4 bases from V and 4 from J; bases not matched to a gene: 4. Germline CDR1 and CDR2: SQVTM and ANQGSEA. The DNA for the CDR3 is TGCAGCGTTGGGACAGGGCCGTCAGATACGCAGTATTTT. Translating gives CSVGTGPSDTQYF.

The V and J genes are TRBV4-1 and TRBJ2-1; a weak D match, TRBD2 (6 bases). This CDR3 has 16 residues. Germline V gene lookup returns CDR1 MGHRA and CDR2 YSYEKL. V was cut by 0 bases and J by 2 bases, with 11 bases left in between. This CDR3 reads CASSQEGAGTYNEQFF. The CDR3 DNA follows: TGCGCCAGCAGCCAAGAGGGTGCGGGAACCTACAATGAGCAGTTCTTC.

There are a few counts of this clonotype. The CDR3 protein is CASSAPGETQYF. CDR3 nucleotide sequence: TGTGCCAGCAGTGCCCCGGGCGAGACCCAGTACTTC. The chain joins TRBV12-3 or TRBV12-4 to TRBJ2-5; D gene uncertain. The CDR3 has 12 amino acids. V lost 5 bases and J lost 5, with 9 bases in between.

The gene calls are TRBV7-6 and TRBJ1-1; D is uncertain. The V gene's germline CDR1 is SGHVS and CDR2 FNYEAQ. V lost 4 bases and J 3 bases, leaving 9 bases between the germline ends. The CDR3 is 13 amino acids. CDR3 nucleotides: TGTGCCAGCAGCTCGGACTGGGACACTGAAGCTTTCTTT. Its protein product is CASSSDWDTEAFF.

The chain recombines TRBV20-1 with TRBJ2-4; D is undetermined. Per germline, CDR1 DFQATT and CDR2 SNEGSKA (reference sequence). The ends were cut back, 0 bases at V and 0 bases at J, with 15 bases in the middle. The CDR3 extends over 17 amino acids. The CDR3, as DNA: TGCAGTGCTAGAGATGGAACCCAGACCGGAGCCAAAAACATTCAGTACTTC. Amino acids: CSARDGTQTGAKNIQYF.